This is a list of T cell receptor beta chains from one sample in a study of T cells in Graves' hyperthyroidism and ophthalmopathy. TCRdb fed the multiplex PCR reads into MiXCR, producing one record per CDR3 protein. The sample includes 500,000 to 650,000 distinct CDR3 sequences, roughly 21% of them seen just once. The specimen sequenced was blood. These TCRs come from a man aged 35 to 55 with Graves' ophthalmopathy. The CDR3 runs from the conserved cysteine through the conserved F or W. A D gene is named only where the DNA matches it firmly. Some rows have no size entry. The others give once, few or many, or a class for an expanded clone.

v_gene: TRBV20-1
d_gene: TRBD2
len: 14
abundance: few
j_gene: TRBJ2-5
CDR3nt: TGCAGTGCTATCACTAGCGGGACCCAAGAGACCCAGTACTTC
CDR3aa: CSAITSGTQETQYF

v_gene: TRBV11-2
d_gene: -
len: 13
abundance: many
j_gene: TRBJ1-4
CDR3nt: TGTGCCAGCAGAAGAGGCGTGAATGAAAAACTGTTTTTT
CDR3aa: CASRRGVNEKLFF

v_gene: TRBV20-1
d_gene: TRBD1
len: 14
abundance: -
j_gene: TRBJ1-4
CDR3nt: TGCAGTGCTAGGGACGGGACAGGGCTTGAAAAACTGTTTTTT
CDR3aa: CSARDGTGLEKLFF

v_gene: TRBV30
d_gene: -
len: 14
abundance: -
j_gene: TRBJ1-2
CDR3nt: TGTGCCTGGAGTGTGGGACACTTGAACTATGGCTACACCTTC
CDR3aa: CAWSVGHLNYGYTF

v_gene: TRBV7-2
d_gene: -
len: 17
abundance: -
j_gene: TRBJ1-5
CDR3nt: TGTGCCAGCAGCTTAAGTACAGGCCCTGGGGGATATCAGCCCCAGCATTTT
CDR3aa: CASSLSTGPGGYQPQHF

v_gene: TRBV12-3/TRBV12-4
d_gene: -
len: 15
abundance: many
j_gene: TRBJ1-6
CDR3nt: TGTGCCAGCAGTTTGGACCGGGTTGACAATTCACCCCTCCACTTT
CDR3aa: CASSLDRVDNSPLHF

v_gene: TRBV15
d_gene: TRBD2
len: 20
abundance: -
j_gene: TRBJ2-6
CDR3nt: TGTGCCACCAGCTTTGCGAGAAAGCGGGGATCCTACTCTGGGGCCAACGTCCTGACTTTC
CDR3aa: CATSFARKRGSYSGANVLTF

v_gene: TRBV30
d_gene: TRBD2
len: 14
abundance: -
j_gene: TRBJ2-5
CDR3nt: TGTGCCTGGAGAGCTAGCGGGGGCCAAGAGACCCAGTACTTC
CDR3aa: CAWRASGGQETQYF

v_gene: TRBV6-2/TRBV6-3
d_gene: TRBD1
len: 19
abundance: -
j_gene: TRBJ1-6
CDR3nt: TGTGCCAGCAGTTACTTCGGGACAGGGGGCGGCGATATTAATTCACCCCTCCACTTT
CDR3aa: CASSYFGTGGGDINSPLHF

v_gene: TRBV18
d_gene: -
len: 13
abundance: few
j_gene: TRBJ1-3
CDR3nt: TGTGCCAGCTCACCCGGGCCGGCGGACACCATATATTTT
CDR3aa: CASSPGPADTIYF

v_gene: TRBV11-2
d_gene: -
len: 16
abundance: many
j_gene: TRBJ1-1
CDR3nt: TGTGCCAGCAGCTTGGCCCCTGTCAGGGTGGACGCTGAAGCTTTCTTT
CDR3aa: CASSLAPVRVDAEAFF

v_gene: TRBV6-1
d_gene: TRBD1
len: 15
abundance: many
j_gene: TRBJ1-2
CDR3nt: TGTGCCAGCAGTGAAGGACTGACAGGGATCAACGGCTACACCTTC
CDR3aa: CASSEGLTGINGYTF

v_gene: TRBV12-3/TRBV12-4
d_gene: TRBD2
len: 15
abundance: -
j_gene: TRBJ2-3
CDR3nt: TGTGCCAGCAGTCTAGCGGACCTAAGCACAGATACGCAGTATTTT
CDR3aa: CASSLADLSTDTQYF

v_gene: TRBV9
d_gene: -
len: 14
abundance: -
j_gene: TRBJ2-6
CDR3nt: TGTGCCAGCAGTCTGAATGCTGGGGCCAACGTCCTGACTTTC
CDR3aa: CASSLNAGANVLTF

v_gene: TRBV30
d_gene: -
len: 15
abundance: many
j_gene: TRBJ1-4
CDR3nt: TGTGCCTGGAGTGTCGGGGCAGGGAGTGGTGAAAAACTGTTTTTT
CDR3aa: CAWSVGAGSGEKLFF

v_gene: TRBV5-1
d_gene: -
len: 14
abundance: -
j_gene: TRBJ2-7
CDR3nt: TGCGCCAGCAGCGAGGGGACCCGACCCTACGAGCAGTACTTC
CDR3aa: CASSEGTRPYEQYF

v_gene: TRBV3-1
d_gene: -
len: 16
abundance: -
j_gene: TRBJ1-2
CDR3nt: TGTGCCAGCAGCCAATTGGGCCAGGGGTTTATCTATGGCTACACCTTC
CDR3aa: CASSQLGQGFIYGYTF

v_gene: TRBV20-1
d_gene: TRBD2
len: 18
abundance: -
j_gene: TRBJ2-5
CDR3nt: TGCAGTGCTAGAGATTTGGCTGCCACTAGCGGGCCTGAAGAGACCCAGTACTTC
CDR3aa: CSARDLAATSGPEETQYF

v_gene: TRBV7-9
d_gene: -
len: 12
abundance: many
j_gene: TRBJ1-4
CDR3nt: TGTGCCAGCAAGGGCGTCGATGAAAAACTGTTTTTT
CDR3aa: CASKGVDEKLFF

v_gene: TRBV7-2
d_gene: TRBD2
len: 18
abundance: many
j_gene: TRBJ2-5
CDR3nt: TGTGCCAGCAGCTTAGTTGGGGGTAGCGGGAGTCGTGTAGAGACCCAGTACTTC
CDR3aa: CASSLVGGSGSRVETQYF

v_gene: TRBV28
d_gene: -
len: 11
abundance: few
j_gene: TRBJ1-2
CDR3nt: TGTGCCAGCAACGGGTGGTATGGCTACACCTTC
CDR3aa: CASNGWYGYTF

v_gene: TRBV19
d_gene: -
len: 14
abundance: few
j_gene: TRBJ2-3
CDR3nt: TGTGCCAGTAGTAGGAGCAGGGAGATAGATACGCAGTATTTT
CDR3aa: CASSRSREIDTQYF

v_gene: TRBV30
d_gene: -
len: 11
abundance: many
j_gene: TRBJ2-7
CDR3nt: TGTGCCTGGAGTGTGGGAGGCGAGCAGTACTTC
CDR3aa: CAWSVGGEQYF

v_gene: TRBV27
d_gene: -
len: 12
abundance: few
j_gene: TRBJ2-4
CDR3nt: TGTGCCAGCAGTCCCACAGGGAACATTCAGTACTTC
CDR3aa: CASSPTGNIQYF

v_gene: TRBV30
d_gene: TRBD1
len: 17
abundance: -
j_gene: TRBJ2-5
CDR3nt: TGTGCCTGGAGTGGAGGGGCGGGACAGGGGGCATGGAAGACCCAGTACTTC
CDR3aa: CAWSGGAGQGAWKTQYF

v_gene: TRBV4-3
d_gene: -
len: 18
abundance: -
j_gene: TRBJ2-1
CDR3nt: TGCGCCAGCAGCCACGAGATTTCTGGGAGCGGCTCCTACAATGAGCAGTTCTTC
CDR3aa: CASSHEISGSGSYNEQFF

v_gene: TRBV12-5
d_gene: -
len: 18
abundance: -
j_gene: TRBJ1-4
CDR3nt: TGTGCTAGTGGTTTGGTCCTCGGGACGGAAGCAACTAATGAAAAACTGTTTTTT
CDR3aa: CASGLVLGTEATNEKLFF

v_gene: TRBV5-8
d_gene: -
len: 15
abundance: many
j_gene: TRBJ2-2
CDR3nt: TGTGCCAGCAGCCAGGGACCGCTGAACACCGGGGAGCTGTTTTTT
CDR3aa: CASSQGPLNTGELFF

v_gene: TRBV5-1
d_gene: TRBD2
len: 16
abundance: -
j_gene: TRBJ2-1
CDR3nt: TGCGCCAGCAGCTTAGGTGCGGGGGGATACTACAATGAGCAGTTCTTC
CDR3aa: CASSLGAGGYYNEQFF

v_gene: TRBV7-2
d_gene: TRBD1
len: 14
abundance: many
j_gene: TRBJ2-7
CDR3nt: TGTGCCAGCAGCAGCCGGGACAGGCAATACGAGCAGTACTTC
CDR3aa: CASSSRDRQYEQYF

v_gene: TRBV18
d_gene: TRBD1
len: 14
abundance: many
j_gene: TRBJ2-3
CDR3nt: TGTGCCAGCTCATACGGACAGGGGGCAGATACGCAGTATTTT
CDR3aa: CASSYGQGADTQYF

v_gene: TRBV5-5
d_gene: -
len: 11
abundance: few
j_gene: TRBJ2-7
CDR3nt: TGTGCCAGCAGCAACATCTACGAGCAGTACTTC
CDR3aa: CASSNIYEQYF

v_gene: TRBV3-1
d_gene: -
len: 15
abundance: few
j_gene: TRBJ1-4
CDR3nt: TGTGCCAGCAGCCCCGGGGGGGGACGAGGCGAAAAACTGTTTTTT
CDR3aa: CASSPGGGRGEKLFF